This T cell receptor beta chain was captured by sequencing in a study of blood T cells in healthy people across ages. Overall study findings and caveats: More naive CD4+ cells and higher diversity marked long-lived donors relative to aged donors.

Sample-barcoded 5' priming and a J-beta primer mix drove a second PCR of about 6 to 11 cycles. Using its own MiXCR run on the 5' RACE reads, TCRdb lists one record per CDR3 protein. The data contain about 640,000 distinct CDR3 sequences, under 70% of them singletons. The V segment lost 1 base and the J segment 4 bases; nucleotides outside the gene matches: 7. The CDR3 is 18 residues long. Germline values: CDR1 MGHRA, CDR2 YSYEKL. This clonotype has just a few counts. Its target is unknown. The gene calls are TRBV4-1 and TRBJ2-3; 14 nucleotides align to TRBD2. The TCR was taken from a man aged 55 to 70 in good health. The source material was blood. CDR3 amino acids: CASSQGSTSGGAADTQYF. The CDR3 DNA sequence: TGCGCCAGCAGCCAAGGATCGACTAGCGGGGGGGCGGCAGATACGCAGTATTTT.